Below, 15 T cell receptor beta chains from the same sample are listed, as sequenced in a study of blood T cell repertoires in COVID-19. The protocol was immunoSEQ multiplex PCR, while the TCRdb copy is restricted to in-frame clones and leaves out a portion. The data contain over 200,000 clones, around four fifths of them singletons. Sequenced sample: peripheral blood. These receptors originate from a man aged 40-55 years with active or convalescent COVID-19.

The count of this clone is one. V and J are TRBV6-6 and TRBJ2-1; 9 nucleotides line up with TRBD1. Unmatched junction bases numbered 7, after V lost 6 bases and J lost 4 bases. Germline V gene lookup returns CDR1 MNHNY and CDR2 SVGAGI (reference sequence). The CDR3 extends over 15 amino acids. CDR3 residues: CASSPTGGFYNEQFF. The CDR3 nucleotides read TGTGCCAGCAGCCCGACAGGGGGGTTTTACAATGAGCAGTTCTTC.

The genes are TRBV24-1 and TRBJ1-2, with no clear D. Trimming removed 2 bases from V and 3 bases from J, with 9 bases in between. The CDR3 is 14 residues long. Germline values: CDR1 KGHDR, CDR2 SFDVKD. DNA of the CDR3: TGTGCCACCAGTGATTCAAACAGCCACTATGGCTACACCTTC. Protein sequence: CATSDSNSHYGYTF.

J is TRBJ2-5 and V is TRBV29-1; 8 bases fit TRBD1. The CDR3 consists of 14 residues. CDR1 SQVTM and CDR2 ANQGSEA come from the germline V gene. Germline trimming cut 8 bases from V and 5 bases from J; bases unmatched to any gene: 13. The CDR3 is CSTNSGGVKETQYF. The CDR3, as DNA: TGCAGCACCAATTCAGGGGGCGTAAAGGAGACCCAGTACTTC.

CDR3 bases: TGTGCCAGCAGTTATTGGGACAGCTATGGCTACACCTTC. This translates into CASSYWDSYGYTF. The V gene is TRBV6-5, the J gene TRBJ1-2; 7 nucleotides align to TRBD1. The germline V gene encodes CDR1 MNHEY and CDR2 SVGAGI. V shed 3 bases, J shed 4 bases, and the junction held 2 bases outside the gene matches. The CDR3 runs to 13 residues.

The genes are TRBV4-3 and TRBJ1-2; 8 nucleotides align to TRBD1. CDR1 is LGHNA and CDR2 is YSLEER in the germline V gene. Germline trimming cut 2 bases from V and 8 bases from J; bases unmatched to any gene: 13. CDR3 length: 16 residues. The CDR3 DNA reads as TGCGCCAGCAGCCAATTCGGGTCGGGACAGGTCGACGGCTACACCTTC. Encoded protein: CASSQFGSGQVDGYTF.

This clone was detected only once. The chain's CDR3 is CASSLGDSLPQHF. In DNA form, the CDR3 reads TGTGCCAGCAGCTTGGGAGATTCGTTGCCCCAGCATTTT. The chain couples TRBV5-6 to TRBJ1-5; D ambiguous. V lost 0 bases to trimming and J lost 9 bases, with 10 bases between them. The CDR3 sequence is 13 residues long. The germline V gene has CDR1 SGHDT and CDR2 YYEEEE.

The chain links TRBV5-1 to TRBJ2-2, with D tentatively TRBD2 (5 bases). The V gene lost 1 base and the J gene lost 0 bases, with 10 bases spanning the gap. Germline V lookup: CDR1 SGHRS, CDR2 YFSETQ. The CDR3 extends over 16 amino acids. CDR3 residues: CASSLSPGSNTGELFF. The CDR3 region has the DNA TGCGCCAGCAGCTTGTCTCCGGGATCGAACACCGGGGAGCTGTTTTTT.

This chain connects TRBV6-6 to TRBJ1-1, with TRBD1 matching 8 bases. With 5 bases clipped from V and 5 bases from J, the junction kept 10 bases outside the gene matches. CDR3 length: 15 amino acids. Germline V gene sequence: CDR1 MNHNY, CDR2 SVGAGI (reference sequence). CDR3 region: CASSRSTGGKTEAFF. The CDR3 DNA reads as TGTGCCAGCAGTCGATCAACAGGGGGTAAAACTGAAGCTTTCTTT.

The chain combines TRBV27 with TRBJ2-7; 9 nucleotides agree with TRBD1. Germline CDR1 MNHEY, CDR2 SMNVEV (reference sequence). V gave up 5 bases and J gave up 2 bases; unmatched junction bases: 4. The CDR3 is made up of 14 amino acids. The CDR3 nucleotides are TGTGCCAGCAGTGCCGGGACAGGGCCCTACGAGCAGTACTTC. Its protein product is CASSAGTGPYEQYF.

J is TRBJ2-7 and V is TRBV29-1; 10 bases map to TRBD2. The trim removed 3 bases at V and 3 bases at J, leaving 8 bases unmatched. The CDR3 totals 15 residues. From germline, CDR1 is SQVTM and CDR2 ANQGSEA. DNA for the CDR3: TGCAGCGTTGAGTTCCCCGGGACTAGCGACTACGAGCAGTACTTC. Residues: CSVEFPGTSDYEQYF.

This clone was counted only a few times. The CDR3 DNA reads TGTGCCAGCGGGGCGGGAGTCGGGGAGCAGTACTTC. Protein product: CASGAGVGEQYF. The chain links TRBV6-6 to TRBJ2-7; 7 bases are shared with TRBD2. The CDR3 consists of 12 residues. V trimming: 8 bases; J trimming: 7 bases; junction bases outside the gene matches: 8. The germline V gene has CDR1 MNHNY and CDR2 SVGAGI (reference sequence).

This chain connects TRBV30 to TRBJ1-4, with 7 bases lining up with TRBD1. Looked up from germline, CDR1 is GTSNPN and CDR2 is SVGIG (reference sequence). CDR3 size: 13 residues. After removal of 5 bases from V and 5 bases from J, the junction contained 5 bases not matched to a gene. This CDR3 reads CAWGAGQNEKLFF. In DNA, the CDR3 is TGTGCCTGGGGGGCGGGACAGAATGAAAAACTGTTTTTT.

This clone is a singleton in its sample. CDR3 DNA: TGTGCCAGCAGTCGACCGGGACAGGGGTTCTTCGGCTACACCTTC. Its protein is CASSRPGQGFFGYTF. The V and J genes are TRBV6-2 or TRBV6-3 and TRBJ1-2; 10 nucleotides line up with TRBD1. In germline, CDR1 is MNHEY, CDR2 SVGEGT. With 5 bases clipped from V and 8 bases from J, the junction kept 11 bases outside the gene matches. The length of the CDR3 is 15 residues.

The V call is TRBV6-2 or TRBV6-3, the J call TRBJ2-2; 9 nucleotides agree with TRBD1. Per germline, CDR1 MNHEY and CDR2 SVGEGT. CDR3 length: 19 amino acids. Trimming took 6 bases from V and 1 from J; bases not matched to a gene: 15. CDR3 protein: CASSRQTGGPDKNTGELFF. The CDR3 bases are TGTGCCAGCAGCCGACAGACAGGGGGTCCCGACAAGAACACCGGGGAGCTGTTTTTT.

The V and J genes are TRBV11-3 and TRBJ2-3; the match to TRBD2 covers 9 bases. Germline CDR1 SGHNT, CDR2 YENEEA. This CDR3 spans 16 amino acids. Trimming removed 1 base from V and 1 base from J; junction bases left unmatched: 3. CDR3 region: CASSLGASGGTDTQYF. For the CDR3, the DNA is TGTGCCAGCAGCTTAGGGGCTAGCGGGGGCACAGATACGCAGTATTTT.